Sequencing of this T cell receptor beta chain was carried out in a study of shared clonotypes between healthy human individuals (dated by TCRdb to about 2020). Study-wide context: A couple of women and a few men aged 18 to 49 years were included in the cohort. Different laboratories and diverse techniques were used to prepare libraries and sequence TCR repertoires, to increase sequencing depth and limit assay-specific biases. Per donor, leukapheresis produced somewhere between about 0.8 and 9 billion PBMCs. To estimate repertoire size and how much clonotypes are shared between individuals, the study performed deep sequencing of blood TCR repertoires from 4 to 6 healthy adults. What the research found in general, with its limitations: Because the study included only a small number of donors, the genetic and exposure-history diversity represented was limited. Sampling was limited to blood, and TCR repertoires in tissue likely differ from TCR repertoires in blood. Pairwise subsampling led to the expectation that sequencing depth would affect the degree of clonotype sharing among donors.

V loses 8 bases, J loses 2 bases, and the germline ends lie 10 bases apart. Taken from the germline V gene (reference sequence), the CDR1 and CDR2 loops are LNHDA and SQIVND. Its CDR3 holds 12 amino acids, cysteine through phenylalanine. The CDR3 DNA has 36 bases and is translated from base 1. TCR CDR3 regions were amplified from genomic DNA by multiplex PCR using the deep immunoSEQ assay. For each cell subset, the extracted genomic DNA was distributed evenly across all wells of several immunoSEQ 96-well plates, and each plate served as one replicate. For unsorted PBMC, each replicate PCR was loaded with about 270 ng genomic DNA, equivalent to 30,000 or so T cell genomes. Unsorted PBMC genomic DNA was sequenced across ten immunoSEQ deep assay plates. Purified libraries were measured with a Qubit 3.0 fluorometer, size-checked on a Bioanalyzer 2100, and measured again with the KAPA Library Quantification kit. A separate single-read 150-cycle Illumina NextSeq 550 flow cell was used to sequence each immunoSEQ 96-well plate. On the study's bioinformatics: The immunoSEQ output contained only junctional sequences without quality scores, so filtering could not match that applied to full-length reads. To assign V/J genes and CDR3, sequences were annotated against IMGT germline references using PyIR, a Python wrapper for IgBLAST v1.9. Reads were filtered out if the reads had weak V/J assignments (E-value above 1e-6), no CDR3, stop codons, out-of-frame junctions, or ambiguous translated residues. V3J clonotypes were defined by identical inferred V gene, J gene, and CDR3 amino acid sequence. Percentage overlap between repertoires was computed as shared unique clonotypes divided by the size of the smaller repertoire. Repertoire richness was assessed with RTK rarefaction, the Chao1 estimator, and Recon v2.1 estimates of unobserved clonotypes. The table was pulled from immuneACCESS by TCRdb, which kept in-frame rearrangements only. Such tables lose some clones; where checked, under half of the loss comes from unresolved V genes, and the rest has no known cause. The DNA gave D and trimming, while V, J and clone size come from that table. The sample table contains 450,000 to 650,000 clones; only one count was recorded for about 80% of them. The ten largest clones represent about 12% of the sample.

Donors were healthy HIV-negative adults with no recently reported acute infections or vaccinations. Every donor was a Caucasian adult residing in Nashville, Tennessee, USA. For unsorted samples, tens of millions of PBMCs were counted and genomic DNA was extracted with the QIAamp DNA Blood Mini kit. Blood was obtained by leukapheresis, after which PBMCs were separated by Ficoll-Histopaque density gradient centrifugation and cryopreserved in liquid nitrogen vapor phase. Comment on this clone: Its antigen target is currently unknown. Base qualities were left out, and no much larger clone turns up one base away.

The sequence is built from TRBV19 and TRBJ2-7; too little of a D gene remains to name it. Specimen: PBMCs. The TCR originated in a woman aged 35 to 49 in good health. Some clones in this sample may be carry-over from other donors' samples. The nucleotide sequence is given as TGTGCCAGTTCGGGTACCACCTACGAGCAGTACTTC. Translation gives CASSGTTYEQYF.